The clone carrying this T cell receptor beta chain appeared many times. These data belong to a study of spatial heterogeneity in lung cancer. Study as a whole: Raw reads contained each unique TCR and UMI combination more than ten times on average.

The time point was: sample taken at primary tumor resection. Unsorted whole RNA from tumor, nontumor lung or frozen PBMC underwent sequencing. Donors were 72 untreated early-stage non-small cell lung cancer patients. The CDR3 spans 14 residues. Trimming removed 7 bases from V and 4 bases from J, with 15 bases in between. In germline, CDR1 is SGHRS, CDR2 YFSETQ. Every molecule of TCR cDNA had its own unique molecular identifier. MiXCR, applied by TCRdb to the 5' RACE reads, yields one record per CDR3 protein. The repertoire holds 30,000 or so distinct CDR3 sequences, with 7.5% to 10% as singletons. The V gene is TRBV5-1, the J gene TRBJ1-3; the D gene is possibly TRBD1 (5 bases). This TCR was sampled from a female donor with early-stage non-small cell lung cancer. The sample consisted of PBMCs, taken at surgery. DNA of the CDR3: TGCGCCAGCTCCACCGGAGGGACCGGAAACACCATATATTTT. Encoded protein: CASSTGGTGNTIYF.